This T cell receptor beta chain emerged from a study of blood T cell repertoires in COVID-19 (TCRdb year 2020). General notes on the study: Samples covering the acute and convalescent phases of COVID-19 were provided by collaborators in the United States, Italy and Spain. The material from the prospective study consisted of cDNA or gDNA derived from T cells, B-cell-depleted T cells, or PBMCs. Deeply sampled blood TCRbeta repertoires from subjects exposed to, actively infected with, or recovered from COVID-19 were included in the dataset. The repertoires were released in a freely available public database intended as a resource for research on the immune response to SARS-CoV-2. The samples were drawn from two sources: the first 160 participants of the ongoing ImmuneRACE study, and fewer than 1,500 subjects contributed by 6 global collaborators. A de-identified subject ID, COVID-19 status, age in years and sex were almost always included in the sample metadata. Where available, HLA class I and class II types were obtained from metadata supplied by the sample provider rather than from assay-based typing. The paper as a whole reports these results and caveats: Clinical and demographic metadata were provided uncurated, with the amount varying by source and participant.

CDR1 SGHRS and CDR2 YFSETQ are derived from the germline V gene. V trim: 2 bases; J trim: 4 bases; unmatched bases: 6. The CDR3 spans 15 residues, from the cysteine through the phenylalanine. CDR3 DNA only is kept here, 45 bases in frame from base 1. Comments on this clone: Which antigen it targets is not known. No base quality values were provided; no much bigger clone lies one nucleotide off.

TCRbeta CDR3 regions were amplified from genomic DNA using the immunoSEQ Assay, a bias-controlled multiplex PCR. Concerning the study's data processing: The number of nucleated cells in each sample was estimated by amplification of reference gene primers within the assay. To quantify the absolute abundance of each unique TCRbeta CDR3 rearrangement, sequence reads were collapsed and filtered. For each sample, productive Simpson clonality was calculated by taking the square root of Simpson's diversity index across productive rearrangements. As stored in TCRdb, this immuneACCESS dataset retains in-frame rearrangements with V and J assigned. A fraction of the clones does not appear; measured against another copy, unresolved V genes explain less than half of the discrepancy, and the remainder lacks a known reason. V, J and clone size are taken as reported in that table, and D and trimming were inferred from the DNA itself. The sample profile shows 50,000 to 55,000 clones; around nine tenths of them were found once. The leading ten clones occupy 4% of the sample.

Collaborating institutions collected whole blood in K2EDTA tubes following their own protocols. For TCRbeta analysis, collaborators shipped samples in one of three forms: frozen whole blood, isolated PBMCs, or DNA extracted from either of those sample types. The sequence joins TRBV5-1 to TRBJ1-1; 9 nucleotides in the junction match TRBD1. Material for sequencing was peripheral blood. This receptor was identified in a middle-aged man with acute or convalescent COVID-19. This receptor has the CDR3 CASSLQGAWSTEAFF. The sequenced DNA: TGCGCCAGCAGCTTACAGGGGGCATGGAGCACTGAAGCTTTCTTT.